Below are 8 T cell receptor beta chains sequenced from a single sample in a study of beta chain features in type 1 diabetes. Reverse transcribing all isolated RNA meant expressed TCRB transcripts were sequenced. Profiling relied on immunoSEQ multiplex PCR, and the TCRdb table lists in-frame clones only, not all of them. The data hold hundreds of thousands of clones, with 11% to 15% observed a single time. Sequencing used central memory CD4+ T cells from blood. The receptors come from a man younger than 40 in good health.

The chain recombines TRBV6-1 with TRBJ1-6; a weak D match, TRBD1 (6 bases). Per germline, CDR1 MNHNS and CDR2 SASEGT. This CDR3 comprises 13 residues. V shed 7 bases and J shed 9 bases, with 13 bases lying between them. The CDR3, as DNA: TGTGCCAGCACGGGGGCCACGGTTTCACCCCTCCACTTT. It yields the protein CASTGATVSPLHF.

The rearrangement joins TRBV11-3 to TRBJ2-2; perhaps TRBD1 as D (6 bases). V was pared by 8 bases and J by 0 bases, with 10 bases between. CDR1 SGHNT and CDR2 YENEEA come from the germline V gene. This CDR3 has 14 amino acids. CDR3 sequence (DNA): TGTGCCAGCCGGACAGCTCCGAACACCGGGGAGCTGTTTTTT. It codes for CASRTAPNTGELFF.

The chain has TRBV7-2 and TRBJ2-5, with 10 positions matching TRBD2. The end of the DNA fits TRBJ2-7 better, so the J call may be wrong. Germline-derived CDR1 and CDR2 are SGHTA and FQGNSA. This CDR3 has 15 residues. CDR3 residues: CASSPQSGGAYEQYF. The CDR3 region has the DNA TGTGCCAGCAGCCCTCAAAGCGGGGGGGCCTACGAGCAGTACTTC.

J is TRBJ2-2 and V is TRBV11-3; 9 nucleotides line up with TRBD2. Germline CDR1 SGHNT, CDR2 YENEEA. With V trimmed by 8 bases and J by 6 bases, 10 bases remained unmatched. This CDR3 has 15 residues. CDR3 loop: CASFPGLAAAGELFF. CDR3 nucleotide sequence: TGTGCCAGCTTTCCGGGACTAGCTGCCGCCGGGGAGCTGTTTTTT.

This clone occurred a few times. The chain recombines TRBV20-1 with TRBJ2-5; unclear D gene. CDR3 length: 11 residues. V was clipped by 6 bases and J by 5 bases, with 10 bases between them. Germline-derived CDR1 and CDR2 are DFQATT and SNEGSKA (reference sequence). This CDR3 is CSAIIGETQYF. In DNA form, the CDR3 reads TGCAGTGCCATTATTGGGGAGACCCAGTACTTC.

The chain joins TRBV19 to TRBJ1-2, with D possibly being TRBD1 (5 bases). This CDR3 region has 12 residues. CDR1 LNHDA and CDR2 SQIVND come from the germline V gene (reference sequence). Between the trimmed V and J ends, which lost 11 bases and 9 bases, there was a span of 19 bases. DNA for the CDR3: TGTGCCGCCTCACGGGGCAGGGAAAGCTACACCTTC. It yields the protein CAASRGRESYTF.

The J gene is TRBJ1-4, the V gene TRBV9, with TRBD1 matching over 7 bases. CDR3 length equals 15 residues. Germline CDR1 is SGDLS and CDR2 is YYNGEE. J was trimmed by 7 bases and V by 4 bases; bases with no gene match: 10. DNA for the CDR3: TGTGCCAGCAGCCCTCGACAGGGTGGGACTGAAAAACTGTTTTTT. This codes for CASSPRQGGTEKLFF.

In this sample, this clone turned up a few times. The chain links TRBV11-3 to TRBJ2-1; either TRBD1 or TRBD2 may supply D (5 bases each). Germline assignment: CDR1 SGHNT and CDR2 YENEEA. V lost 5 bases to trimming and J lost 7 bases, with 18 bases between them. The CDR3 loop spans 15 amino acids. The CDR3 DNA reads as TGTGCCAGCAGCCGCGGGCGTAGCGAGGGGAATGAGCAGTTCTTC. This encodes CASSRGRSEGNEQFF.